This is a list of T cell receptor beta chains from one sample in a study of T cells in Graves' hyperthyroidism and ophthalmopathy. TCRdb itself ran the multiplex PCR reads through MiXCR, one entry per CDR3 protein. The sample lists around 370,000 distinct CDR3 sequences, around a sixth occurring once. The sequenced sample was blood. These receptor sequences come from a man younger than 35 with Graves' ophthalmopathy. Both conserved end residues are part of each CDR3. A D gene is named only where the DNA matches it firmly. Size tells how often a clone was seen (once, few, many) or the class of an expanded clone, and some rows leave it out.

>.|many|TRBJ1-2|TRBV20-1
CSTIANYGYTF
TGCAGTACGATTGCTAACTATGGCTACACCTTC
>TRBD2|.|TRBJ2-5|TRBV6-5
CASSYSTSGGRETQYF
TGTGCCAGCAGTTACTCGACTAGCGGGGGGCGGGAGACCCAGTACTTC
>.|many|TRBJ2-2|TRBV6-1
CASSAPVTGELFF
TGTGCCAGCAGCGCACCTGTCACCGGGGAGCTGTTTTTT
>.|many|TRBJ1-5|TRBV28
CASRLGNQPQHF
TGTGCCAGCAGATTGGGAAATCAGCCCCAGCATTTT
>TRBD1|many|TRBJ2-7|TRBV28
CASRGRGQDEQYF
TGTGCCAGCAGGGGCAGGGGACAGGACGAGCAGTACTTC
>.|few|TRBJ2-3|TRBV3-1
CASSPLSGARGGTQYF
TGTGCCAGCAGCCCCCTTTCCGGGGCCAGGGGTGGGACGCAGTATTTT
>.|many|TRBJ2-1|TRBV20-1
CSARGVRSYNEQFF
TGCAGTGCTAGGGGGGTACGCTCCTACAATGAGCAGTTCTTC
>.|.|TRBJ1-5|TRBV4-1
CASRKIGQKNQPQHF
TGCGCCAGCAGGAAAATCGGACAGAAAAATCAGCCCCAGCATTTT
>.|many|TRBJ2-7|TRBV24-1
CATSDPDRAYEQYF
TGTGCCACCAGTGACCCGGATCGGGCCTACGAGCAGTACTTC
>.|.|TRBJ1-6|TRBV7-9
CASSLADYNSPLHF
TGTGCCAGCAGCTTAGCAGACTATAATTCACCCCTCCACTTT
>.|.|TRBJ1-5|TRBV5-5
CASSLVFSNQPRHF
TGTGCCAGCAGCTTGGTTTTTAGCAATCAGCCCCGGCATTTT
>TRBD2|few|TRBJ2-3|TRBV4-1
CASSRTSGDVTDTQYF
TGCGCCAGCAGCCGGACTAGCGGGGACGTCACAGATACGCAGTATTTT
>.|many|TRBJ2-2|TRBV5-1
CASSDWTENTGELFF
TGCGCCAGCAGCGACTGGACAGAGAACACCGGGGAGCTGTTTTTT
>.|few|TRBJ2-3|TRBV5-8
CASSLGTGGGTDTQYF
TGTGCCAGCAGCTTAGGAACAGGGGGGGGCACAGATACGCAGTATTTT
>TRBD1|few|TRBJ1-2|TRBV19
CASSKPGSGQTNYGYTF
TGTGCCAGTAGTAAACCGGGTTCGGGACAGACTAACTATGGCTACACCTTC
>.|.|TRBJ2-1|TRBV7-8
CASSLVLVYNEQFF
TGTGCCAGCAGCTTAGTGCTAGTCTACAATGAGCAGTTCTTC
>TRBD2|.|TRBJ2-5|TRBV29-1
CSATSSGGDQETQYF
TGCAGCGCTACTTCTAGCGGGGGGGACCAAGAGACCCAGTACTTC
>TRBD1|many|TRBJ1-5|TRBV6-2/TRBV6-3
CASTGTGGNQPQHF
TGTGCCAGCACTGGGACAGGGGGGAATCAGCCCCAGCATTTT
>TRBD1|few|TRBJ2-3|TRBV4-2
CASSQEHRGGTDTQYF
TGTGCCAGCAGCCAAGAGCACAGGGGTGGCACAGATACGCAGTATTTT
>.|many|TRBJ2-7|TRBV12-3/TRBV12-4
CASSLSSQVIYEQYF
TGTGCCAGCAGTCTGAGTTCCCAGGTGATCTACGAGCAGTACTTC
>.|many|TRBJ1-3|TRBV2
CASQPGFSGNTIYF
TGTGCCAGCCAACCGGGTTTCTCTGGAAACACCATATATTTT